The 22 T cell receptor beta chains below all came from one sample that was sequenced in a study of T cell responses to AZD1222 COVID-19 vaccine. Libraries were prepared by immunoSEQ multiplex PCR; TCRdb keeps only in-frame clonotypes and omits some of them. This table has about 210,000 clones, roughly 94% appearing once. Sequencing was performed on peripheral blood, taken 28 days after the second dose of the MenACWY control vaccine. These receptors all come from an adult who received the MenACWY meningococcal vaccine as a control.

V usage is TRBV6-5 and J usage is TRBJ1-6, with a possible D match to TRBD1 (6 bases). The CDR3 consists of 15 residues. CDR1 and CDR2 (germline): MNHEY, SVGAGI. The germline V and J ends were trimmed by 6 bases and 3 bases, with 12 bases remaining between them. In DNA, the CDR3 is TGTGCCAGCAGCGAGGACAGCTACTATAATTCACCCCTCCACTTT. Translation gives CASSEDSYYNSPLHF.

The genes are TRBV28 and TRBJ1-1; D is unresolved. Germline loops: CDR1 MDHEN, CDR2 SYDVKM. Trimming pared 5 bases from V and 0 bases from J, leaving 16 bases between. The CDR3 covers 16 residues. This CDR3 is CASSLQLGLVNTEAFF. The CDR3 coding sequence is TGTGCCAGCAGTCTTCAGCTTGGTCTGGTGAACACTGAAGCTTTCTTT. The complete variable domain, with remaining parts taken from reference TRBV28 and TRBJ1-1, reads DVKVTQSSRYLVKRTGEKVFLECVQDMDHENMFWYRQDPGLGLRLIYFSYDVKMKEKGDIPEGYSVSREKKERFSLILESASTNQTSMYLCASSLQLGLVNTEAFFGQGTRLTVV.

V usage is TRBV10-3 and J usage is TRBJ2-7; TRBD1 agrees at 8 bases. The CDR3 sequence is 14 residues long. Per the germline V gene, CDR1 is ENHRY and CDR2 is SYGVKD. The ends lost 7 bases at V and 6 bases at J; junction bases unmatched: 11. DNA of the CDR3: TGTGCCATCAATCGAGGACAGGGTGGGGGCGAGCAGTACTTC. Translating it yields CAINRGQGGGEQYF.

The chain couples TRBV19 to TRBJ2-7; tentative D call: TRBD2 (5 bases). Per the germline V gene, CDR1 is LNHDA and CDR2 is SQIVND (reference sequence). CDR3 size: 13 residues. Between the trimmed V and J ends, which lost 0 bases and 4 bases, there was a span of 7 bases. The CDR3 DNA is TGTGCCAGTAGTATAGATGGGAGATACGAGCAGTACTTC. Amino acid sequence: CASSIDGRYEQYF. Using reference TRBV19 and TRBJ2-7 for the parts outside the CDR3, the full variable domain is DGGITQSPKYLFRKEGQNVTLSCEQNLNHDAMYWYRQDPGQGLRLIYYSQIVNDFQKGDIAEGYSVSREKKESFPLTVTSAQKNPTAFYLCASSIDGRYEQYFGPGTRLTVT.

The chain is built from TRBV4-1 and TRBJ2-7, with 14 bases matching TRBD2. V was pared by 5 bases and J by 3 bases, with 3 bases of the junction left unmatched. The CDR3 totals 15 residues. Germline V lookup: CDR1 MGHRA, CDR2 YSYEKL. The CDR3 bases are TGCGCCAGCAGCGAAGGACTAGCGGGGGGCTACGAGCAGTACTTC. It specifies CASSEGLAGGYEQYF.

V is TRBV25-1 and J is TRBJ1-3, with 7 bases aligning to TRBD1. CDR3 length: 18 residues. CDR1 and CDR2 from the germline V gene are MGHDK and SYGVNS. With V trimmed by 5 bases and J by 4 bases, 17 bases remained unmatched. This CDR3 reads CASSPPLGTAGGGNTIYF. In DNA form, the CDR3 reads TGTGCCAGCAGTCCACCCCTTGGGACAGCCGGAGGAGGAAACACCATATATTTT.

This chain joins TRBV19 and TRBJ1-2; 10 bases match TRBD1. CDR3 length: 14 residues. The germline V gene encodes CDR1 LNHDA and CDR2 SQIVND (reference sequence). The CDR3 nucleotides are TGTGCGACGAACCGGGACAGGGGTTACTATGGCTACACCTTC. Amino acids: CATNRDRGYYGYTF.

The chain combines TRBV18 with TRBJ1-1; 9 bases are shared with TRBD1. The germline V gene encodes CDR1 KGHSH and CDR2 LQKENI. J gave up 0 bases and V 2 bases, and 7 bases lay outside the gene matches. CDR3 length: 17 amino acids. The CDR3: CASSPTGTGRMNTEAFF. The CDR3 coding sequence is TGTGCCAGCTCACCAACCGGGACAGGGCGAATGAACACTGAAGCTTTCTTT.

This clone showed up just once. The genes are TRBV9 and TRBJ2-7; 10 positions agree with TRBD1. The J segment lost 4 bases and the V segment lost 4 bases, leaving 2 bases of the junction unmatched. The germline V gene encodes CDR1 SGDLS and CDR2 YYNGEE. This CDR3 comprises 13 residues. CDR3 in amino acids: CASSRQGAYEQYF. CDR3 in DNA: TGTGCCAGCAGCCGACAGGGGGCGTACGAGCAGTACTTC.

V usage is TRBV2 and J usage is TRBJ1-2, with TRBD1 as a possible D gene (5 bases). The CDR3 is made up of 13 amino acids. Germline values: CDR1 SNHLY, CDR2 FYNNEI. V lost 6 bases and J lost 6, with 14 bases in between. The CDR3 DNA sequence: TGTGCCAGCAGCCCGCGGGCAGGGAATGGCTACACCTTC. As protein: CASSPRAGNGYTF. The whole variable domain, remainder taken from reference TRBV2 and TRBJ1-2, is EPEVTQTPSHQVTQMGQEVILRCVPISNHLYFYWYRQILGQKVEFLVSFYNNEISEKSEIFDDQFSVERPDGSNFTLKIRSTKLEDSAMYFCASSPRAGNGYTFGSGTRLTVV.

The chain joins TRBV9 to TRBJ2-1; TRBD1 or TRBD2 may be the D gene (7 bases each). This CDR3 comprises 13 residues. With 2 bases removed from V and 8 bases from J, the gap between germline ends came to 11 bases. Germline CDR1 is SGDLS and CDR2 is YYNGEE. CDR3 sequence (DNA): TGTGCCAGCAGCGTGTCAGGGGGGGATGAGCAGTTCTTC. Its translation is CASSVSGGDEQFF.

This sequence joins TRBV6-6 and TRBJ1-5; D not certain. The germline gives CDR1 MNHNY, CDR2 SVGAGI (reference sequence). This CDR3 is 14 amino acids long. Trimming shortened V by 0 bases and J by 3 bases, and 6 bases separated the two germline ends. The DNA of the CDR3 is TGTGCCAGCAGTTACTCAACCTACAATCAGCCCCAGCATTTT. As protein: CASSYSTYNQPQHF.

The CDR3 DNA follows: TGTGCCAGCAGTTACAACAGTATCCGTGCCGGGGAGCTGTTTTTT. Its translation: CASSYNSIRAGELFF. The V and J genes are TRBV6-2 or TRBV6-3 and TRBJ2-2; no reliable D call. Trimming took 2 bases from V and 6 from J, leaving 13 bases between them. This CDR3 is 15 amino acids long. Per germline, CDR1 MNHEY and CDR2 SVGEGT.

The chain recombines TRBV7-2 with TRBJ1-6, with 7 nucleotides matching TRBD1. The CDR3 is 16 residues long. Germline V gene lookup returns CDR1 SGHTA and CDR2 FQGNSA. J gave up 4 bases and V 5 bases, and 8 bases lay outside the gene matches. CDR3 loop: CASSPGGTDYNSPLHF. In nucleotides, the CDR3 is TGTGCCAGCAGCCCAGGCGGGACAGATTATAATTCACCCCTCCACTTT.

The rearrangement joins TRBV5-1 to TRBJ1-5; D call uncertain. The CDR3 has 14 amino acids. CDR1 and CDR2 from the germline V gene are SGHRS and YFSETQ. Trimming removed 2 bases at V and 7 bases at J, with 13 bases between. The CDR3 coding sequence is TGCGCCAGCAGCTTAGGACCCGACGGGCAGCCCCAGCATTTT. Translation: CASSLGPDGQPQHF.

The CDR3 DNA reads TGTGCCAGCAGCCCACTCAGGGGGGGGGAGACCCAGTACTTC. Translating it yields CASSPLRGGETQYF. The J gene is TRBJ2-5, the V gene TRBV3-1 (or the pseudogene TRBV3-2); D may match TRBD1 or TRBD2 (7 bases each). This CDR3 contains 14 residues. V was shortened by 4 bases and J by 5 bases, with 14 bases between the two germline ends. The germline V gene encodes CDR1 LGHDT and CDR2 YNNKEL (reference sequence).

In DNA, the CDR3 is TGTGCCAGCAGGAAGACAGGGAGGACTGAAGCTTTCTTT. Protein sequence: CASRKTGRTEAFF. The chain uses TRBV6-5 and TRBJ1-1; 7 positions agree with TRBD1. Trimming removed 6 bases from V and 5 bases from J; junction bases left unmatched: 6. The CDR3 spans 13 residues. Germline V gene sequence: CDR1 MNHEY, CDR2 SVGAGI.

V gene TRBV19 combines with J gene TRBJ2-7; D may be TRBD2 (5 bases). Trimming left V 5 bases short and J 4 bases short, with 15 bases between. CDR3 length: 14 residues. CDR1 and CDR2 from the germline V gene are LNHDA and SQIVND (reference sequence). The CDR3 DNA reads TGTGCCAGTAGTCCCCGGGGAACGGGGTACGAGCAGTACTTC. Encoded protein: CASSPRGTGYEQYF.

As to this clone: Its ends do not fully match the called genes, so a read error is possible. This chain connects TRBV6-1 to TRBJ2-5; D not resolved. Per the germline V gene, CDR1 is MNHNS and CDR2 is SASEGT. The CDR3 covers 11 residues. DNA of the CDR3: TGTGCCAGCAGTGAAGTCGATAATGGGGACTTC. This sequence encodes CASSEVDNGDF.

Here the CDR3 DNA reads TGTGCCAGCAGTTTTAAGGGGTCTGACTATGGCTACACCTTC. This gives the protein CASSFKGSDYGYTF. This chain links TRBV27 with TRBJ1-2; D might be TRBD1 (5 bases). With 3 bases removed from V and 3 bases from J, the gap between germline ends came to 11 bases. This CDR3 comprises 14 residues. Germline assignment: CDR1 MNHEY and CDR2 SMNVEV (reference sequence).

The rearrangement uses TRBV4-2 and TRBJ1-2; unclear D gene. Germline CDR1 reads LGHNA; CDR2 reads YNFKEQ. The V end was cut by 0 bases, the J end by 8 bases, with 16 bases between. CDR3 length: 15 residues. CDR3 loop: CASSQEGLPAGGYTF. CDR3 nucleotide sequence: TGTGCCAGCAGCCAAGAGGGCCTCCCGGCGGGCGGCTACACCTTC.

The V and J genes are TRBV6-5 and TRBJ2-1, with 9 bases matching TRBD1. CDR1 MNHEY and CDR2 SVGAGI come from the germline V gene. V lost 0 bases and J lost 5; bases outside the gene matches: 2. This CDR3 spans 15 amino acids. The CDR3 DNA follows: TGTGCCAGCAGTTACTCGAGGGACAGGGACAATGAGCAGTTCTTC. Residues: CASSYSRDRDNEQFF.